This T cell receptor (beta chain) is drawn from a study of cytomegalovirus exposure and HLA in healthy donors. Study-wide points: A later analysis linked roughly 17,000 TCR beta sequences to HLA alleles at 0.05 false discovery rate.

The PCR employed 60 Vbeta primers together with 13 Jbeta primers. Generated by immunoSEQ multiplex PCR, the TCRdb table keeps only in-frame clones and is missing some. The repertoire consists of 200,000 to 250,000 clones, with around 76% occurring once and the leading ten covering more than 5%. As regards this clone: Its antigen is unidentified.

Unrecorded immune exposures were likely, despite nominal health at sampling. The CDR3 has 15 residues. Germline V gene data show CDR1 as LNHNV and CDR2 as YYDKDF (reference sequence). Trimming took 0 bases from V and 4 from J; bases not matched to a gene: 5. This chain links TRBV15 with TRBJ2-7; 8 nucleotides agree with TRBD1. The sequence was obtained from a woman in her thirties or forties in good health and CMV-seropositive. Sequenced sample: PBMCs. CDR3 DNA: TGTGCCACCAGCAGAGATTGGACAGGGAATTACGAGCAGTACTTC. This gives the protein CATSRDWTGNYEQYF.